These 26 T cell receptor beta chains were sequenced from one sample in a study of T-cell reconstitution after alpha-beta-depleted transplantation in children (TCRdb year 2016). Library construction relied on PCR. These reads were obtained on an Illumina HiSeq 2500. Molecular barcoding was employed in the preparation of TCR libraries, with unique molecular identifiers being used to normalize TCRbeta repertoire quantification. The public reads were quality trimmed at Q25 with fastp and then assembled into clones with MiXCR by TCRdb, keeping productive beta chains. CDR3 protein duplicates are merged, each entry listing the most common genes and DNA. Across this sample there are approximately 200,000 distinct CDR3 sequences, with approximately 6.8% seen only once. About 4.4% of the sample rests with the top ten. This specimen's treatment or condition label, per the study, means: allogeneic hematopoietic cell transplantation with graft depleted of TCRalphabeta T cells and CD19 B cells.

This sample comprised PBMCs, obtained before TCRalphabeta/CD19-depleted stem cell transplant. These TCRs come from a girl under three years old with combined immunodeficiency, due to receive a stem cell transplant.

A note on this clonotype: This could be a read error, since a much larger clone is one nucleotide away. The chain couples TRBV5-6 to TRBJ2-1, with TRBD2 matching 7 bases. This CDR3 region has 16 residues. The V gene's germline CDR1 is SGHDT and CDR2 YYEEEE. CDR3 nucleotide sequence: TGTGTCAGCAGCTTGCAACTAGCGTCTAGATACAATGAGCAGTTCTTC. This encodes CVSSLQLASRYNEQFF.

This clonotype has at least ten counts. The chain employs TRBV28 and TRBJ1-1; D might be TRBD1 (6 bases). CDR3 length: 13 residues. The V end was cut by 6 bases, the J end by 10 bases, with 18 bases between. Germline V lookup: CDR1 MDHEN, CDR2 SYDVKM. CDR3 nucleotides: TGTGCCAGCAGATTACAGGGTCGGCACGGAGCTTTCTTT. Amino acids: CASRLQGRHGAFF.

The J gene is TRBJ2-7, the V gene TRBV7-2; D is ambiguous. This CDR3 has 12 amino acids. Germline CDR1 and CDR2: SGHTA and FQGNSA. Trimming stripped 2 bases from V and 6 bases from J, with 8 bases between. The CDR3 DNA reads TGTGCCAGCAGCTTATTTAAATCCGAGCAGTACTTC. Its protein is CASSLFKSEQYF.

This clonotype was recorded at least ten times. This chain joins TRBV29-1 and TRBJ2-5, with D possibly TRBD2 on 5 matching bases. V was shortened by 4 bases and J by 5 bases, with 17 bases between the two germline ends. The CDR3 runs to 14 residues. Germline V gives CDR1 SQVTM, CDR2 ANQGSEA. CDR3 DNA: TGCAGCGTTGGTACGGGGTTCCCTGGGGAGACCCAGTACTTC. Protein sequence: CSVGTGFPGETQYF. Full variable domain (outside the CDR3, taken from reference TRBV29-1 and TRBJ2-5): SAVISQKPSRDICQRGTSLTIQCQVDSQVTMMFWYRQQPGQSLTLIATANQGSEATYESGFVIDKFPISRPNLTFSTLTVSNMSPEDSSIYLCSVGTGFPGETQYFGPGTRLLVL.

This clonotype has more than one count but fewer than ten. The rearrangement links TRBV30 to TRBJ2-7; D may be TRBD1 (7 bases). Trimming removed 0 bases from V and 1 base from J, with 13 bases in between. CDR1 GTSNPN and CDR2 SVGIG come from the germline V gene (reference sequence). The CDR3 runs 15 residues. CDR3 sequence: CAWSVGQGGSYEQYF. CDR3 in DNA: TGTGCCTGGAGTGTAGGGCAGGGGGGATCCTACGAGCAGTACTTC. The full variable domain, completed using reference TRBV30 and TRBJ2-7, is SQTIHQWPATLVQPVGSPLSLECTVEGTSNPNLYWYRQAAGRGLQLLFYSVGIGQISSEVPQNLSASRPQDRQFILSSKKLLLSDSGFYLCAWSVGQGGSYEQYFGPGTRLTVT.

Many counts were recorded for this clonotype. The chain links TRBV7-6 to TRBJ2-1, with TRBD2 identical over 8 bases. Germline V CDR1 and CDR2: SGHVS, FNYEAQ. The CDR3 runs to 13 residues. After removal of 1 base from V and 13 bases from J, the junction contained 6 bases not matched to a gene. CDR3 DNA: TGTGCCAGCAGCTTAGTGTACGCGGGAGGACAGTTCTTC. Translating gives CASSLVYAGGQFF.

This clonotype was observed many times. The chain combines TRBV9 with TRBJ1-6, with D perhaps TRBD1 (6 bases). The germline V and J ends were trimmed by 3 bases and 3 bases, with 10 bases remaining between them. The CDR3 has 15 amino acids. Germline V lookup: CDR1 SGDLS, CDR2 YYNGEE. The CDR3 nucleotides read TGTGCCAGCAGCGGCCCGGACAGCTATAATTCACCCCTCCACTTT. As protein: CASSGPDSYNSPLHF.

This clonotype was seen repeatedly, ten times or more. The rearrangement joins TRBV7-9 to TRBJ2-3; D unclear. This CDR3 spans 14 amino acids. Germline CDR1 SEHNR, CDR2 FQNEAQ (reference sequence). V gave up 4 bases and J gave up 0 bases, with 8 bases separating them. The CDR3 DNA follows: TGTGCCAGCAGCTCGACCGTTAGCACAGATACGCAGTATTTT. Protein: CASSSTVSTDTQYF.

The chain has TRBV3-1 and TRBJ1-1; 8 bases agree with TRBD1. This CDR3 spans 18 amino acids. Germline values: CDR1 LGHDT, CDR2 YNNKEL (reference sequence). Trimming cost V 3 bases and J 2 bases; bases outside gene matches: 14. CDR3 sequence: CASSQLPWTGSPNTEAFF. The CDR3 DNA sequence: TGTGCCAGCAGCCAGCTCCCCTGGACAGGGTCACCAAACACTGAAGCTTTCTTT. Based on the CDR3 plus reference TRBV3-1 and TRBJ1-1, the full variable domain is DTAVSQTPKYLVTQMGNDKSIKCEQNLGHDTMYWYKQDSKKFLKIMFSYNNKELIINETVPNRFSPKSPDKAHLNLHINSLELGDSAVYFCASSQLPWTGSPNTEAFFGQGTRLTVV.

Many counts were recorded for this clonotype. The chain is built from TRBV20-1 and TRBJ2-1; no clear D gene. CDR1 is DFQATT and CDR2 is SNEGSKA in the germline V gene (reference sequence). Trimming took 0 bases from V and 3 from J, leaving 9 bases between them. CDR3 length: 14 amino acids. The CDR3 DNA reads TGCAGTGCTAGAGATGATCTGGACTACAATGAGCAGTTCTTC. Its translation: CSARDDLDYNEQFF.

This clonotype was seen only a few times. This rearrangement joins TRBV20-1 to TRBJ2-2; the match to TRBD1 covers 7 bases. From germline, CDR1 is DFQATT and CDR2 SNEGSKA (reference sequence). There are 13 residues in the CDR3. Trimming at V came to 6 bases and at J to 7 bases, leaving 8 bases not matched to a gene. This CDR3 reads CSAPGQLIGELFF. The CDR3 nucleotides are TGCAGTGCACCGGGACAGTTAATCGGGGAGCTGTTTTTT.

About this clonotype itself: Since a much larger clone is just one base distant, this may be a read error. The chain couples TRBV14 to TRBJ2-1; D remains unclear. Germline V gene lookup returns CDR1 SGHDN and CDR2 FVKESK. The CDR3 has 13 residues. With 4 bases removed from V and 9 bases from J, the gap between germline ends came to 13 bases. The DNA of the CDR3 is TGTGCCAGCAGCCGAGAAGGTAGCAGTGAGCAGTTCTTC. It specifies CASSREGSSEQFF.

This chain joins TRBV12-3 or TRBV12-4 and TRBJ1-1; D unclear. The ends were cut back, 3 bases at V and 6 bases at J, with 5 bases in the middle. The length of the CDR3 is 11 residues. The CDR3 sequence: CASSFAAEAFF. For the CDR3, the DNA is TGTGCCAGCAGTTTCGCTGCTGAAGCTTTCTTT.

The chain carries TRBV7-9 and TRBJ1-2; the D is unclear. This CDR3 is 15 amino acids long. Germline CDR1 reads SEHNR; CDR2 reads FQNEAQ (reference sequence). V lost 3 bases to trimming and J lost 2 bases, with 13 bases between them. CDR3 amino acids: CASSFFQPLNYGYTF. CDR3 in DNA: TGTGCCAGCAGCTTTTTCCAACCGCTAAACTATGGCTACACCTTC.

This clonotype was seen many times. This chain uses TRBV30 with TRBJ2-1; D ambiguous. Trimming took off 1 base at V and 3 bases at J, with 7 bases between the two ends. The germline V gene encodes CDR1 GTSNPN and CDR2 SVGIG (reference sequence). The CDR3 contains 13 residues. The CDR3 coding sequence is TGTGCCTGGAGTGCGCTCGACTACAATGAGCAGTTCTTC. This sequence encodes CAWSALDYNEQFF.

This clonotype occurred many times. The chain has TRBV6-2 or TRBV6-3 and TRBJ2-7; 9 bases map to TRBD1. The CDR3 spans 15 residues. Germline V CDR1 and CDR2: MNHEY, SVGEGT. The V segment lost 6 bases and the J segment 2 bases; nucleotides outside the gene matches: 8. CDR3 nucleotide sequence: TGTGCCAGCAGAACTAGGACAGGGGCGGCCTACGAGCAGTACTTC. Protein sequence: CASRTRTGAAYEQYF.

This clonotype was recorded at least ten times. V gene TRBV7-9 combines with J gene TRBJ2-7, with 7 bases matching TRBD1. CDR1 SEHNR and CDR2 FQNEAQ come from the germline V gene (reference sequence). The CDR3 consists of 16 residues. V shed 4 bases and J 3 bases; nucleotides not matched to a gene: 12. The CDR3 protein is CASSSNPTGWDYEQYF. The CDR3 DNA follows: TGTGCCAGCAGCTCCAATCCGACAGGGTGGGACTACGAGCAGTACTTC. The full variable domain, with the rest looked up from reference TRBV7-9 and TRBJ2-7, is DTGVSQNPRHKITKRGQNVTFRCDPISEHNRLYWYRQTLGQGPEFLTYFQNEAQLEKSRLLSDRFSAERPKGSFSTLEIQRTEQGDSAMYLCASSSNPTGWDYEQYFGPGTRLTVT.

This clonotype was seen many times. The J gene is TRBJ2-4, the V gene TRBV20-1; D tentatively fits TRBD1 or TRBD2 (5 bases each). Trimming cost V 3 bases and J 0 bases, with 12 bases left between them. CDR3 length: 15 residues. Germline values: CDR1 DFQATT, CDR2 SNEGSKA (reference sequence). CDR3 DNA sequence: TGCAGTGCTAGGGGGGAGCCCCAAGCCAAAAACATTCAGTACTTC. Its translation is CSARGEPQAKNIQYF.

This clonotype has ten or more counts. This sequence joins TRBV5-1 and TRBJ2-3; D not certain. Trimming cost V 1 base and J 5 bases, with 5 bases left between them. The CDR3 is made up of 12 amino acids. The germline gives CDR1 SGHRS, CDR2 YFSETQ. The CDR3 DNA reads as TGCGCCAGCAGCTTGAATTTAGATACGCAGTATTTT. Its protein is CASSLNLDTQYF.

Many counts were recorded for this clonotype. The chain is built from TRBV4-3 and TRBJ2-3; 13 bases are shared with TRBD2. The germline V gene encodes CDR1 LGHNA and CDR2 YSLEER. V gave up 4 bases and J gave up 5 bases; unmatched junction bases: 6. The CDR3 contains 16 residues. The CDR3 DNA reads TGCGCCAGCAGCCCTGGACTAGCGGGAGTGATAGATACGCAGTATTTT. Protein product: CASSPGLAGVIDTQYF.

The table lists this clonotype with many counts. V usage is TRBV5-6 and J usage is TRBJ1-4; D gene unclear. V was pared by 7 bases and J by 6 bases, with 16 bases between. The germline CDR1 and CDR2 sequences are SGHDT and YYEEEE. This CDR3 is built from 14 residues. The CDR3 reads CASGRAPGDEKLFF. CDR3 bases: TGTGCCAGCGGGCGGGCCCCCGGGGATGAAAAACTGTTTTTT. Complete variable domain (other parts from reference TRBV5-6 and TRBJ1-4): DAGVTQSPTHLIKTRGQQVTLRCSPKSGHDTVSWYQQALGQGPQFIFQYYEEEERQRGNFPDRFSGHQFPNYSSELNVNALLLGDSALYLCASGRAPGDEKLFFGSGTQLSVL.

This clonotype was recorded at least ten times. This chain links TRBV4-1 with TRBJ2-2, with D possibly TRBD1 on 6 matching bases. Trimming shortened V by 1 base and J by 3 bases, and 12 bases separated the two germline ends. The CDR3 is 16 amino acids. Germline V gene sequence: CDR1 MGHRA, CDR2 YSYEKL. As DNA, the CDR3 is TGCGCCAGCAGCCAAGGGACAGAGCGAGACACCGGGGAGCTGTTTTTT. It yields the protein CASSQGTERDTGELFF.

This clonotype was seen ten or more times. The chain combines TRBV5-4 with TRBJ2-7, with D tentatively TRBD1 (7 bases). This CDR3 has 14 amino acids. Germline CDR1 reads SGHNT; CDR2 reads YYREEE (reference sequence). V lost 2 bases, J lost 2 bases, and 11 bases lay in between. CDR3 DNA sequence: TGTGCCAGCAGCTTAGACAGGGAGGCCTACGAGCAGTACTTC. Translating it yields CASSLDREAYEQYF. Complete variable domain (other parts from reference TRBV5-4 and TRBJ2-7): ETGVTQSPTHLIKTRGQQVTLRCSSQSGHNTVSWYQQALGQGPQFIFQYYREEENGRGNFPPRFSGLQFPNYSSELNVNALELDDSALYLCASSLDREAYEQYFGPGTRLTVT.

The rearrangement uses TRBV3-1 and TRBJ2-7, with 12 bases aligning to TRBD1. Looked up from germline, CDR1 is LGHDT and CDR2 is YNNKEL (reference sequence). The CDR3 is 17 residues long. V lost 4 bases and J lost 4; bases outside the gene matches: 11. CDR3 protein: CASSLPTGTGGLYEQYF. The CDR3 DNA follows: TGTGCCAGCAGCCTGCCGACCGGGACAGGGGGCTTGTACGAGCAGTACTTC.

This clonotype was recorded at least ten times. The gene calls are TRBV3-1 and TRBJ2-1; a weak D match, TRBD2 (5 bases). The V and J ends lost 2 bases and 0 bases respectively, with 14 bases between them. Germline CDR1 is LGHDT and CDR2 is YNNKEL (reference sequence). The CDR3 has 17 residues. CDR3 DNA sequence: TGTGCCAGCAGCCAATGGGAGACTCTGAGCTCCTACAATGAGCAGTTCTTC. Amino acids: CASSQWETLSSYNEQFF.

The chain has TRBV18 and TRBJ2-3; maybe TRBD1 (5 bases). Germline lookup yields CDR1 KGHSH and CDR2 LQKENI. V gave up 1 base and J gave up 2 bases, with 10 bases separating them. There are 15 residues in the CDR3. CDR3: CASSPRVGDTDTQYF. CDR3 nucleotide sequence: TGTGCCAGCTCACCACGAGTAGGGGACACAGATACGCAGTATTTT.